Sequencing of this T cell receptor (beta chain) was carried out in a study of chemoradiotherapy in HPV16-positive cancers. On this clone: Its matching antigen is unknown.

Germline V gene data show CDR1 as LNHNV and CDR2 as YYDKDF (reference sequence). V lost 0 bases to trimming and J lost 14 bases; unmatched junction nucleotides: 9. This CDR3 has 15 residues. Repeated repertoire sampling spanned the course of chemoradiotherapy. General study points: Non-HPV-specific T cells did not expand in tumors during treatment, whereas candidate HPV-specific clones and E7-related motifs did. Functional assays defining HPV-specific T cells used only a couple of HPV16-positive patients.

TCRdb's copy holds only in-frame clones and misses some; the assay was immunoSEQ multiplex PCR. The repertoire consists of tens of thousands of clones, with approximately 92% occurring once and the leading ten covering around 23%. The origin of this receptor is a human donor with HPV-associated anogenital cancer. The chain couples TRBV15 to TRBJ1-4, with TRBD1 matching over 10 bases. Sequenced here: blood, sampled from a patient who underwent chemoradiotherapy. The CDR3, as DNA: TGTGCCACCAGCAGAGATCCAGGACAGGGGGGATCGCTGTTTTTT. It encodes CATSRDPGQGGSLFF.